Described below is a single TCR beta chain sequence and its context. What it binds is unknown. The source of the sample is a study of T cell responses to AZD1222 COVID-19 vaccine. TCRdb's table, derived via immunoSEQ multiplex PCR, lists solely in-frame clones and lacks some. The table has 180,000 or so clones, around 90% seen once. V gave up 5 bases and J gave up 6 bases; unmatched junction bases: 10. Germline values: CDR1 SGHTA, CDR2 FQGNSA. The CDR3 is 16 residues long. Study outcomes and limitations: Most donors were white British and more were female, and clonal diversity was possibly underestimated.

This sequence originates from an adult who received the MenACWY meningococcal vaccine as a control. J is TRBJ2-7 and V is TRBV7-2; 13 bases are a match to TRBD2. The input for sequencing was peripheral blood, taken 28 days after the second dose of the MenACWY control vaccine. For the CDR3, the DNA is TGTGCCAGCAGCCCGCGGACTAGCGGGAGTGAGGGCGAGCAGTACTTC. Protein product: CASSPRTSGSEGEQYF.